The 30 T cell receptor beta chains below were found in one sample sequenced in a study of blood T cell repertoires in COVID-19. Data came from immunoSEQ multiplex PCR; TCRdb stores just in-frame clones and leaves some out. The sample includes tens of thousands of clones, around 87% of them seen just once. The sample comprised peripheral blood. Every receptor here comes from a man aged 55-75 years with active or convalescent COVID-19.

CDR3: CSATGGGGPTEAFF. The CDR3 DNA reads TGCAGCGCGACGGGTGGGGGAGGGCCCACTGAAGCTTTCTTT. V usage is TRBV29-1 and J usage is TRBJ1-1, with a possible D match to TRBD1 (5 bases). Trimming took off 7 bases at V and 4 bases at J, with 19 bases between the two ends. CDR1 is SQVTM, CDR2 ANQGSEA, per germline. The CDR3 length is 14 residues.

The V call is TRBV25-1, the J call TRBJ2-5, with TRBD2 matching 9 bases. This CDR3 comprises 17 residues. CDR1 is MGHDK and CDR2 is SYGVNS in the germline V gene. V shed 3 bases and J 7 bases; nucleotides not matched to a gene: 15. The CDR3 DNA reads as TGTGCCAGCAGTGATTCCCGCCCGGGACTAGCTGCGGGGACCCAGTACTTC. It is translated as CASSDSRPGLAAGTQYF.

The V gene is TRBV7-9, the J gene TRBJ1-2; TRBD1 matches 7 bases. The CDR3 is 14 residues long. Germline trimming cut 4 bases from V and 7 bases from J; bases unmatched to any gene: 9. Per germline, CDR1 SEHNR and CDR2 FQNEAQ (reference sequence). Here the CDR3 DNA reads TGTGCCAGCAGCTCCGACAGGGCATCGGGTGGCTACACCTTC. Amino acids: CASSSDRASGGYTF.

The chain joins TRBV5-1 to TRBJ2-1, with D perhaps matching TRBD2 (5 bases). The V end was cut by 3 bases, the J end by 4 bases, with 14 bases between. Looked up from germline, CDR1 is SGHRS and CDR2 is YFSETQ. This CDR3 comprises 15 residues. The CDR3 DNA reads TGCGCCAGCAGCTCGATTCCCGGGGTATACAATGAGCAGTTCTTC. Protein product: CASSSIPGVYNEQFF. The full variable domain, its missing parts supplied by reference TRBV5-1 and TRBJ2-1, is KAGVTQTPRYLIKTRGQQVTLSCSPISGHRSVSWYQQTPGQGLQFLFEYFSETQRNKGNFPGRFSGRQFSNSRSEMNVSTLELGDSALYLCASSSIPGVYNEQFFGPGTRLTVL.

V gene TRBV2 combines with J gene TRBJ2-2; no firm D call. Trimming cost V 6 bases and J 4 bases, with 15 bases left between them. This CDR3 contains 15 residues. Looked up from germline, CDR1 is SNHLY and CDR2 is FYNNEI. The CDR3 loop reads CASSDLELGTGELFF. CDR3 nucleotides: TGTGCCAGCAGCGATCTGGAGTTGGGCACCGGGGAGCTGTTTTTT.

The chain carries TRBV6-2 or TRBV6-3 and TRBJ1-1; TRBD1 matches at 10 bases. The trim removed 2 bases at V and 0 bases at J, leaving 6 bases unmatched. CDR1 is MNHEY, CDR2 SVGEGT, per germline. The CDR3 is 17 amino acids. CDR3 sequence: CASSYKTGTGVNTEAFF. DNA for the CDR3: TGTGCCAGCAGTTACAAGACCGGGACAGGGGTGAACACTGAAGCTTTCTTT.

This clone has a handful of counts. The J gene is TRBJ2-1, the V gene TRBV3-1 (or the pseudogene TRBV3-2); TRBD1 is a possible D gene (6 bases). With 8 bases removed from V and 4 bases from J, the gap between germline ends came to 15 bases. Germline V CDR1 and CDR2: LGHDT, YNNKEL (reference sequence). The CDR3 covers 14 residues. CDR3 nucleotides: TGTGCCAGCGAGGGGCAGGGGATATACAATGAGCAGTTCTTC. Translated: CASEGQGIYNEQFF.

The J gene is TRBJ1-2, the V gene TRBV3-1 (or the pseudogene TRBV3-2), with TRBD1 identical over 8 bases. J was trimmed by 0 bases and V by 1 base; bases with no gene match: 7. This CDR3 has 17 amino acids. Per germline, CDR1 LGHDT and CDR2 YNNKEL (reference sequence). In DNA form, the CDR3 reads TGTGCCAGCAGCCAAGCCGCGACAGGGGCAACTAACTATGGCTACACCTTC. Protein: CASSQAATGATNYGYTF.

The chain uses TRBV10-3 and TRBJ2-7; 9 nucleotides line up with TRBD2. Germline assignment: CDR1 ENHRY and CDR2 SYGVKD. V lost 11 bases, J lost 5 bases, and 13 bases stayed unmatched. The CDR3 has 14 residues. The CDR3 reads CAVEGAGGPNEQYF. The CDR3 nucleotides are TGTGCCGTCGAAGGGGCGGGAGGGCCGAACGAGCAGTACTTC.

The rearrangement uses TRBV28 and TRBJ1-5, with D uncertain. Looked up from germline, CDR1 is MDHEN and CDR2 is SYDVKM. There are 15 residues in the CDR3. The V end lost 5 bases, the J end lost 1 base, and 12 bases lay between the germline ends. The CDR3 DNA reads TGTGCCAGCAGTCCACAACTAGGGAGCAATCAGCCCCAGCATTTT. It codes for CASSPQLGSNQPQHF.

In this sample, this clone turned up once. The CDR3 is CASSVDLAGNTIYF. The CDR3, as DNA: TGTGCCAGCAGTGTCGATTTAGCTGGAAACACCATATATTTT. This chain uses TRBV7-2 with TRBJ1-3; D unresolved. Germline loops: CDR1 SGHTA, CDR2 FQGNSA. Trimming pared 6 bases from V and 2 bases from J, leaving 11 bases between. The CDR3 sequence is 14 residues long.

The gene calls are TRBV9 and TRBJ2-3; D perhaps matches TRBD2 (6 bases). V lost 4 bases to trimming and J lost 3 bases, with 15 bases between them. The germline CDR1 and CDR2 sequences are SGDLS and YYNGEE. The length of the CDR3 is 15 residues. The CDR3 nucleotides are TGTGCCAGCAGCATCACGGGAGAACGGACAGATACGCAGTATTTT. Translating gives CASSITGERTDTQYF.

J is TRBJ2-5 and V is TRBV6-2 or TRBV6-3; D might be TRBD2 (7 bases). The CDR3 sequence is 14 residues long. The germline CDR1 and CDR2 sequences are MNHEY and SVGEGT. The V end lost 5 bases, the J end lost 10 bases, and 20 bases lay between the germline ends. The CDR3 sequence is CASSLDGGPGIQYF. CDR3 in DNA: TGTGCCAGCAGTCTGGACGGGGGGCCTGGGATCCAGTACTTC.

The rearrangement joins TRBV5-1 to TRBJ2-7; D is ambiguous. Germline V CDR1 and CDR2: SGHRS, YFSETQ. Trimming cost V 5 bases and J 2 bases, with 14 bases left between them. This CDR3 has 14 residues. Written as DNA, the CDR3 is TGCGCCAGCAGACCTATACAGCTTACCTACGAGCAGTACTTC. The encoded protein is CASRPIQLTYEQYF.

The J gene is TRBJ1-2, the V gene TRBV10-3; D not certain. The CDR3 length is 12 residues. CDR1 is ENHRY and CDR2 is SYGVKD in the germline V gene. The V end lost 5 bases, the J end lost 2 bases, and 6 bases lay between the germline ends. The CDR3: CAISRENYGYTF. For the CDR3, the DNA is TGTGCCATCAGTAGGGAGAACTATGGCTACACCTTC.

The chain links TRBV9 to TRBJ1-1; D gene ambiguous. CDR1 is SGDLS, CDR2 YYNGEE, per germline. V lost 0 bases to trimming and J lost 4 bases, with 7 bases between them. CDR3 length equals 13 residues. The CDR3 DNA reads TGTGCCAGCAGCGTAGGGGCAGCCACTGAAGCTTTCTTT. Translation gives CASSVGAATEAFF.

This chain connects TRBV24-1 to TRBJ2-4, with D perhaps matching TRBD2 (7 bases). The V gene lost 9 bases and the J gene lost 8 bases, with 13 bases spanning the gap. The CDR3 is 12 amino acids. Germline lookup yields CDR1 KGHDR and CDR2 SFDVKD. Here the CDR3 reads CATGGAGDIQYF. CDR3 nucleotides: TGTGCCACCGGGGGGGCGGGAGACATTCAGTACTTC.

The chain links TRBV12-3 or TRBV12-4 to TRBJ1-5; D not certain. V was shortened by 3 bases and J by 6 bases, with 3 bases between the two germline ends. The CDR3 sequence is 11 residues long. Here the CDR3 DNA reads TGTGCCAGCAGTTTCGGTCAGCCCCAGCATTTT. This codes for CASSFGQPQHF.

The chain employs TRBV5-1 and TRBJ2-2, with 12 bases identical to TRBD1. CDR1 SGHRS and CDR2 YFSETQ come from the germline V gene. With V trimmed by 4 bases and J by 6 bases, 13 bases remained unmatched. The length of the CDR3 is 18 residues. The CDR3, as DNA: TGCGCCAGCAGCCAAGACACGGGACAGGGGGCGTATTCCGGGGAGCTGTTTTTT. Translating gives CASSQDTGQGAYSGELFF.

CDR3 coding DNA: TGTGCCAGCAGCTTCTCGAACACCGGGGAGCTGTTTTTT. Its translation is CASSFSNTGELFF. V is TRBV11-2 and J is TRBJ2-2, with D uncertain. Germline values: CDR1 SGHAT, CDR2 FQNNGV. This CDR3 has 13 amino acids. The V end was cut by 3 bases, the J end by 0 bases, with 2 bases between. Looking up the rest from reference TRBV11-2 and TRBJ2-2 gives the full variable domain: EAGVAQSPRYKIIEKRQSVAFWCNPISGHATLYWYQQILGQGPKLLIQFQNNGVVDDSQLPKDRFSAERLKGVDSTLKIQPAKLEDSAVYLCASSFSNTGELFFGEGSRLTVL.

This clone was picked up a small number of times. The chain has TRBV6-5 and TRBJ1-4; D is possibly TRBD1 (6 bases). The ends were cut back, 7 bases at V and 5 bases at J, with 17 bases in the middle. The germline V gene has CDR1 MNHEY and CDR2 SVGAGI. CDR3 length: 15 amino acids. The CDR3 here is CASTLTTGRNEKLFF. The CDR3 bases are TGTGCCAGCACTCTCACGACAGGAAGGAATGAAAAACTGTTTTTT.

The gene calls are TRBV5-1 and TRBJ1-1; D might be TRBD1 (5 bases). V lost 2 bases and J lost 1, with 9 bases in between. The CDR3 totals 14 residues. Germline lookup yields CDR1 SGHRS and CDR2 YFSETQ. The CDR3 nucleotides are TGCGCCAGCAGCTTCTCCGGGGGGAACACTGAAGCTTTCTTT. As protein: CASSFSGGNTEAFF.

This clone occurred once. The rearrangement joins TRBV10-1 to TRBJ2-3, with D hard to call. There are 11 residues in the CDR3. V was trimmed by 2 bases and J by 6 bases, leaving 3 bases between them. Germline CDR1 is WNHNN and CDR2 is SYGVQD (reference sequence). DNA of the CDR3: TGCGCCAGCAGTGAGCAGGATACGCAGTATTTT. Its translation: CASSEQDTQYF.

V and J are TRBV4-3 and TRBJ1-5; tentative D call: TRBD1 (6 bases). CDR1 is LGHNA and CDR2 is YSLEER in the germline V gene. This CDR3 has 15 residues. Trimming removed 1 base at V and 7 bases at J, with 14 bases between. The CDR3 loop reads CASSQGTRGEQPQHF. Written as DNA, the CDR3 is TGCGCCAGCAGCCAAGGAACCAGGGGAGAGCAGCCCCAGCATTTT.

The chain couples TRBV7-2 to TRBJ1-3; 11 bases are a match to TRBD1. V shed 1 base, J shed 0 bases, and the junction held 8 bases outside the gene matches. There are 19 residues in the CDR3. Germline V gene sequence: CDR1 SGHTA, CDR2 FQGNSA. The DNA of the CDR3 is TGTGCCAGCAGCTTAGAGGGACAGGGGGTCTTTAGCTCTGGAAACACCATATATTTT. It encodes CASSLEGQGVFSSGNTIYF. The full variable domain, in which reference TRBV7-2 and TRBJ1-3 provide the parts outside the CDR3, is GAGVSQSPSNKVTEKGKDVELRCDPISGHTALYWYRQSLGQGLEFLIYFQGNSAPDKSGLPSDRFSAERTGGSVSTLTIQRTQQEDSAVYLCASSLEGQGVFSSGNTIYFGEGSWLTVV.

This chain connects TRBV30 to TRBJ1-1; TRBD1 aligns across 7 bases. Per the germline V gene, CDR1 is GTSNPN and CDR2 is SVGIG (reference sequence). Losses at the gene ends were 0 bases for V and 2 bases for J; bases not matched to a gene: 3. The CDR3 contains 14 residues. CDR3 region: CAWSVSGGNTEAFF. DNA for the CDR3: TGTGCCTGGAGTGTGTCAGGGGGAAACACTGAAGCTTTCTTT.

The V gene is TRBV4-3, the J gene TRBJ2-7, with 11 nucleotides matching TRBD2. The trim removed 0 bases at V and 2 bases at J, leaving 3 bases unmatched. The CDR3 consists of 16 residues. CDR1 LGHNA and CDR2 YSLEER come from the germline V gene. The CDR3 sequence: CASSQDPSGGPYEQYF. CDR3 nucleotides: TGCGCCAGCAGCCAAGATCCTAGCGGGGGGCCCTACGAGCAGTACTTC.

V usage is TRBV2 and J usage is TRBJ1-4; the D gene is possibly TRBD1 (5 bases). This CDR3 is 13 amino acids long. The V gene's germline CDR1 is SNHLY and CDR2 FYNNEI. Trimming took off 4 bases at V and 8 bases at J, with 11 bases between the two ends. The CDR3 DNA reads TGTGCCAGCAGTGCCCGACAGACCGAAAAACTGTTTTTT. Encoded protein: CASSARQTEKLFF.

This chain connects TRBV18 to TRBJ1-1; D not certain. CDR1 is KGHSH, CDR2 LQKENI, per germline. Trimming shortened V by 2 bases and J by 1 base, and 5 bases separated the two germline ends. The CDR3 totals 13 residues. The CDR3 bases are TGTGCCAGCTCACCATCAGAGAACACTGAAGCTTTCTTT. Protein sequence: CASSPSENTEAFF.

The J gene is TRBJ1-1, the V gene TRBV19, with D uncertain. The CDR3 spans 15 residues. V lost 3 bases to trimming and J lost 2 bases, with 13 bases between them. CDR1 LNHDA and CDR2 SQIVND come from the germline V gene (reference sequence). CDR3 coding DNA: TGTGCCAGTAGTATTCTGGGCCAGGCAAACACTGAAGCTTTCTTT. It translates to CASSILGQANTEAFF.